This T cell receptor (beta chain) was captured in a study of T cell responses to AZD1222 COVID-19 vaccine (dated by TCRdb to the early 2020s). Broadly, across the study: Because spike-specific TCR depth and breadth did not differ between the two schedules, AZD1222 recipients who got a second dose at roughly 4 weeks were pooled with those who got a second dose at roughly 12 weeks. TCR sequencing covered 233 trial participants: some 210 given two doses of AZD1222 and approximately 26 given two doses of MenACWY control vaccine. Enrollment into the trials was organized by age into subgroups of 18-55, 56-69 and 70-plus years, and those subgroups contained about 160, 30 and 59 TCR-sequenced participants, respectively.

Explained via the paper, the time point label denotes: baseline before first vaccination. Vaccinee samples were obtained from the UK trials COV001 and COV002, which included a single-blind randomized controlled phase 2/3 trial of AZD1222 (ChAdOx1 nCoV-19) in healthy adults. For TCRbeta chain sequencing, PBMC samples were collected from trial participants at day 0 and at day 28 after the second dose. V lost 0 bases and J lost 13 bases; the stretch between them is 12 bases long. CDR1 and CDR2, looked up from the germline V gene (reference sequence), are MNHEY and SMNVEV. Inclusive of the bounding cysteine and phenylalanine, the CDR3 is 13 residues long. Left in the record is the CDR3 DNA by itself, 39 bases read in frame from the first base. What the work shows at the level of the full study, not this receptor alone: The 56-69-year group was small, and its depth increase did not reach significance, likely because of low power. Most participants were white British and females outnumbered males, and the authors suggested that clonal diversity may have been underestimated. A significant rise in spike-specific TCR breadth and depth was observed after two AZD1222 doses relative to day 0 and relative to MenACWY recipients. Only five to seven AZD1222 recipients were SARS-CoV-2 seropositive at baseline, limiting conclusions about previously exposed vaccinees. No day 14 peak-response samples were available, so repertoires were characterized only after the peak T cell response. Reportedly, almost half of the unique spike-specific TCRs recognized epitopes lying outside the regions that are mutated in the B.1.351 and B.1.1.7 variants. The whole spike protein was spanned by vaccine-associated CD4 TCRs, and dominant responses were seen in regions 160-218 and 743-854.

Concerning this clone itself: This clone's antigen is unknown. No much larger clone exists at a distance of one base, and base qualities are not known.

The CDR3 regions of human TCRbeta chains were subjected to immunosequencing. The published analysis was carried out like this. Repertoire TCRs were matched against a reference library of SARS-CoV-2-specific TCRs generated with the MIRA antigen-specificity platform. Breadth was defined as the fraction of unique TCRs that were SARS-CoV-2-associated. Depth was defined as the fraction of total T cells that were SARS-CoV-2-associated. Each spike-specific TCR was assigned to its reactive spike region and to a CD4 or CD8 class using the MIRA data. Log10-transformed breadth and depth values were compared by one-way ANOVA with Sidak's multiple comparisons tests. The table was pulled from immuneACCESS by TCRdb, which kept in-frame rearrangements only. Such tables lose some clones; where checked, under half of the loss comes from unresolved V genes, and the rest has no known cause. D and trimming come from the DNA, and the V and J calls and clone size come from that table. The sample table contains some 150,000 clones; only one count was recorded for roughly 90% of them. The top ten clones comprise just under 3% of the sample.

This specimen consisted of peripheral blood, obtained on day 0 of AZD1222 vaccination. Recombination joined TRBV27 with TRBJ2-2; the D gene is perhaps TRBD2, on 5 matching bases. The sequence derives from an adult in good health. In nucleotides, the sequence is TGTGCCAGCAGTTTATCAGGCCCTCGGGGGCTGTTTTTT. Its translation reads: CASSLSGPRGLFF.